This TCR beta chain was obtained from a study of CD8+ T cells in alopecia areata. The V gene lost 6 bases and the J gene lost 1 base, with 9 bases spanning the gap. Germline V gene sequence: CDR1 MNHEY, CDR2 SMNVEV (reference sequence). The CDR3 extends over 13 amino acids. Investigators isolated RNA and reverse transcribed it into cDNA to act as the sequencing template. The table came from immunoSEQ multiplex PCR; TCRdb's copy has only in-frame clones and leaves some out. This sample carries around 29,000 clones, about three quarters of them seen once, and the ten largest clones take over 15%. This clone occurred once.

The genes are TRBV27 and TRBJ1-1, with unresolved D. This clonotype originated in a human donor with alopecia areata. Sequences were obtained from NKG2D-low CD8+ T cells sorted from blood. The CDR3 DNA is TGTGCCAGCAGCCTAACACAGAACACTGAAGCTTTCTTT. Amino acid sequence: CASSLTQNTEAFF.